These T cell receptor beta chains were read from a single sample in a study of blood T cell repertoires in COVID-19. Some clones are missing from TCRdb's copy, which holds only in-frame ones; the method was immunoSEQ multiplex PCR. The data hold 95,000 to 110,000 clones, with about 86% observed a single time. Sequencing input: peripheral blood. Receptors were obtained from a human donor in a cohort sampled during active COVID-19. The CDR3 runs from the conserved cysteine through the conserved F or W. The D gene is left open where the match is weak. Size values are once, few and many counts, or a class for expanded clones, and some rows have none.

TRBJ2-1 | NA | TRBV29-1 | NA | CSVGSSGYNEQFF | TGCAGCGTTGGGAGTAGCGGCTACAATGAGCAGTTCTTC
TRBJ1-1 | NA | TRBV11-2 | once | CASSLARPRVLNTEAFF | TGTGCCAGCAGCTTAGCTCGCCCCAGGGTCTTGAACACTGAAGCTTTCTTT
TRBJ2-1 | TRBD2 | TRBV9 | NA | CASSVAGGRAREQFF | TGTGCCAGCAGCGTAGCCGGCGGGAGGGCCCGTGAGCAGTTCTTC
TRBJ1-5 | NA | TRBV27 | NA | CASSLKGVGQPQHF | TGTGCCAGCAGTTTAAAGGGAGTCGGTCAGCCCCAGCATTTT
TRBJ2-1 | TRBD1 | TRBV24-1 | NA | CATSDFWTGTVNEQFF | TGTGCCACCAGTGATTTCTGGACAGGGACGGTCAATGAGCAGTTCTTC
TRBJ2-5 | TRBD1 | TRBV3-1/TRBV3-2 | NA | CASSRNRGRGETQYF | TGTGCCAGCAGCCGAAACAGGGGGCGTGGGGAGACCCAGTACTTC
TRBJ2-1 | TRBD2 | TRBV11-2 | NA | CASSRGLNNEQFF | TGTGCCAGCAGCCGGGGACTAAACAATGAGCAGTTCTTC
TRBJ2-5 | TRBD2 | TRBV10-3 | NA | CAISESGSSRQETQYF | TGTGCCATCAGTGAAAGCGGGAGCAGTCGGCAAGAGACCCAGTACTTC
TRBJ2-5 | TRBD1 | TRBV3-1/TRBV3-2 | NA | CASSQVKGAKLQETQYF | TGTGCCAGCAGCCAAGTAAAGGGGGCAAAACTCCAAGAGACCCAGTACTTC
TRBJ2-7 | NA | TRBV5-6 | NA | CASSLENRVFEQYF | TGTGCCAGCAGCTTGGAGAACAGGGTGTTTGAGCAGTACTTC
TRBJ2-7 | TRBD2 | TRBV3-1/TRBV3-2 | NA | CASSRLAGPEQYF | TGTGCCAGCAGCCGCCTAGCGGGACCCGAGCAGTACTTC
TRBJ1-2 | TRBD1 | TRBV30 | NA | CAWRGATGGGYTF | TGTGCCTGGAGGGGGGCAACAGGGGGTGGCTACACCTTC
TRBJ1-2 | TRBD1 | TRBV7-2 | NA | CASSPDRGPYGYTF | TGTGCCAGCAGCCCGGACAGGGGGCCCTATGGCTACACCTTC
TRBJ2-5 | TRBD1 | TRBV5-6 | NA | CASSYPDRVFKETQYF | TGTGCCAGCAGTTACCCGGACAGGGTTTTTAAGGAGACCCAGTACTTC
TRBJ1-4 | NA | TRBV25-1 | NA | CASSDPARAANEKLFF | TGTGCCAGCAGTGACCCCGCCAGGGCGGCTAATGAAAAACTGTTTTTT
TRBJ2-1 | NA | TRBV4-3 | NA | CASSQTRSHNEQFF | TGCGCCAGCAGCCAAACCCGAAGCCACAATGAGCAGTTCTTC
TRBJ2-4 | NA | TRBV11-3 | few | CASSPGAKNIQYF | TGTGCCAGCAGCCCGGGGGCCAAAAACATTCAGTACTTC
TRBJ1-3 | NA | TRBV6-6 | NA | CASSYPGGNTIYF | TGTGCCAGCAGTTACCCTGGCGGAAACACCATATATTTT
TRBJ2-5 | NA | TRBV28 | NA | CASSPAGWGQETQYF | TGTGCCAGCAGCCCCGCGGGCTGGGGGCAGGAGACCCAGTACTTC
TRBJ2-3 | NA | TRBV4-3 | once | CASSQARRDTQYF | TGCGCCAGCAGCCAAGCTCGGCGGGATACGCAGTATTTT
TRBJ2-2 | NA | TRBV27 | NA | CASRPNRGNTGELFF | TGTGCCAGCCGGCCAAATCGGGGGAACACCGGGGAGCTGTTTTTT
TRBJ2-3 | NA | TRBV6-5 | NA | CASSRLVSTDTQYF | TGTGCCAGCAGCCGACTGGTTAGCACAGATACGCAGTATTTT
TRBJ2-7 | TRBD1 | TRBV7-9 | NA | CASSPRGRGFEQYF | TGTGCCAGCAGCCCCAGGGGGCGCGGGTTCGAGCAGTACTTC
TRBJ1-5 | NA | TRBV7-2 | NA | CASSLQRANSNQPQHF | TGTGCCAGCAGCCTACAGCGGGCAAATAGCAATCAGCCCCAGCATTTT
TRBJ1-1 | NA | TRBV6-5 | NA | CASRSWKGGGTEAFF | TGTGCCAGCAGATCCTGGAAAGGGGGGGGAACTGAAGCTTTCTTT
TRBJ2-1 | TRBD2 | TRBV27 | NA | CASSSPGTSAHEQFF | TGTGCCAGCAGTTCCCCCGGGACTAGCGCCCATGAGCAGTTCTTC
TRBJ1-3 | NA | TRBV7-9 | NA | CASRGAGKESGNTIYF | TGTGCCAGCAGGGGCGCAGGGAAGGAGTCTGGAAACACCATATATTTT
TRBJ2-5 | NA | TRBV11-2 | once | CASSFSGMWEETQYF | TGTGCCAGCAGCTTCTCGGGGATGTGGGAAGAGACCCAGTACTTC
TRBJ1-1 | NA | TRBV6-5 | NA | CASDRGLYTEAFF | TGTGCCAGCGACCGCGGGCTTTACACTGAAGCTTTCTTT
TRBJ2-4 | TRBD2 | TRBV5-6 | NA | CASNLGGLWAKNIQYF | TGTGCCAGCAACCTCGGGGGGTTGTGGGCCAAAAACATTCAGTACTTC
TRBJ1-2 | TRBD1 | TRBV25-1 | NA | CASSEGNRGSYGYTF | TGTGCCAGCAGTGAAGGGAACAGGGGTAGCTATGGCTACACCTTC
TRBJ1-5 | NA | TRBV9 | NA | CASSRDYSNQPQHF | TGTGCCAGCAGCAGAGATTATAGCAATCAGCCCCAGCATTTT
TRBJ2-1 | TRBD2 | TRBV7-9 | NA | CASSPTPGGRPSSYNEQFF | TGTGCCAGCAGCCCCACGCCGGGGGGTCGGCCGAGCTCCTACAATGAGCAGTTCTTC
TRBJ1-2 | TRBD1 | TRBV7-8 | NA | CASSLGDRGGGYGYTF | TGTGCCAGCAGCTTGGGAGACAGGGGGGGCGGCTATGGCTACACCTTC
TRBJ2-7 | NA | TRBV20-1 | NA | CSASTGAGVYEQYF | TGCAGTGCTAGTACTGGGGCAGGGGTGTACGAGCAGTACTTC
TRBJ2-7 | NA | TRBV3-1/TRBV3-2 | NA | CASSQVGRGTSYEQYF | TGTGCCAGCAGCCAAGTCGGACGGGGAACCTCCTACGAGCAGTACTTC
TRBJ1-5 | NA | TRBV4-2 | NA | CASSREAGWRNQPQHF | TGTGCCAGCAGCCGAGAGGCGGGATGGAGAAATCAGCCCCAGCATTTT
TRBJ2-7 | NA | TRBV7-9 | NA | CASSPRNRDYEQYF | TGTGCCAGCAGCCCTAGGAACAGGGACTACGAGCAGTACTTC
TRBJ2-2 | NA | TRBV4-3 | once | CASSLGTVRRAGELFF | TGCGCCAGCAGCCTTGGGACAGTCCGGAGGGCCGGGGAGCTGTTTTTT
TRBJ2-5 | TRBD1 | TRBV3-1/TRBV3-2 | NA | CASSPRGKGAYETQYF | TGTGCCAGCAGCCCCAGGGGGAAGGGGGCTTATGAGACCCAGTACTTC
TRBJ1-2 | NA | TRBV7-8 | NA | CASSFRSTYGYTF | TGTGCCAGCAGCTTCAGGTCAACCTATGGCTACACCTTC
TRBJ1-1 | TRBD1 | TRBV30 | NA | CAWSPTTGGRRAFF | TGTGCCTGGAGCCCAACGACAGGGGGAAGGCGAGCTTTCTTT
TRBJ2-7 | TRBD2 | TRBV11-3 | NA | CASSVGFGGGYEQYF | TGTGCCAGCAGCGTAGGCTTTGGGGGGGGCTACGAGCAGTACTTC